Below, 18 T cell receptor beta chains from the same sample are listed, as sequenced in a study of blood T cell repertoires in COVID-19. Profiled with immunoSEQ multiplex PCR; TCRdb holds only in-frame clones, not every one. Among about 330,000 clones listed, about 90% were seen once. Sequenced: PBMCs or T cells enriched from blood (not recorded which). These TCRs come from a woman younger than 45 who had recovered from COVID-19.

The J gene is TRBJ1-2, the V gene TRBV27; 7 positions agree with TRBD1. The V gene end was trimmed by 5 bases and the J gene end by 3 bases; junction bases not matched to a gene: 12. CDR3 length equals 16 residues. In germline, CDR1 is MNHEY, CDR2 SMNVEV (reference sequence). CDR3 nucleotides: TGTGCCAGCAGTCCCACCCCACGACAGGGACACTATGGCTACACCTTC. It specifies CASSPTPRQGHYGYTF.

The genes are TRBV27 and TRBJ1-1; D is perhaps TRBD1 (6 bases). The ends were cut back, 6 bases at V and 2 bases at J, with 22 bases in the middle. The CDR3 covers 17 residues. CDR1 and CDR2 (germline): MNHEY, SMNVEV (reference sequence). CDR3 sequence reads: CASSPEYRAWGNTEAFF. CDR3 coding DNA: TGTGCCAGCAGCCCAGAGTACAGGGCATGGGGAAACACTGAAGCTTTCTTT.

The rearrangement links TRBV27 to TRBJ1-5; TRBD1 matches 11 bases. The CDR3 consists of 15 residues. Trimming removed 6 bases from V and 7 bases from J; junction bases left unmatched: 8. Germline V lookup: CDR1 MNHEY, CDR2 SMNVEV (reference sequence). CDR3 in amino acids: CASSPGTGGRQPQHF. CDR3 bases: TGTGCCAGCAGCCCCGGGACAGGGGGTCGGCAGCCCCAGCATTTT.

V usage is TRBV7-2 and J usage is TRBJ2-2, with D possibly being TRBD1 (5 bases). This CDR3 is built from 13 residues. Germline values: CDR1 SGHTA, CDR2 FQGNSA. V lost 5 bases and J lost 5, with 9 bases in between. CDR3 amino acids: CASSLQVTGELFF. The CDR3 coding sequence is TGTGCCAGCAGCCTACAGGTTACCGGGGAGCTGTTTTTT.

The rearrangement links TRBV7-2 to TRBJ2-2, with 11 nucleotides matching TRBD2. The V and J ends lost 5 bases and 8 bases, in that order; junction bases with no gene match: 4. Looked up from germline, CDR1 is SGHTA and CDR2 is FQGNSA. There are 14 residues in the CDR3. In nucleotides, the CDR3 is TGTGCCAGCAGCCTAGGGACTAGCGGTGGGGAGCTGTTTTTT. Translated: CASSLGTSGGELFF.

Points on this clone: The sample carries other DNA sequences with the same CDR3. The J gene is TRBJ2-2, the V gene TRBV5-1; D is ambiguous. V gave up 0 bases and J gave up 1 base, with 4 bases separating them. CDR3 length: 14 amino acids. Germline assignment: CDR1 SGHRS and CDR2 YFSETQ. CDR3 DNA: TGCGCCAGCAGCTTGGACAAGAACACCGGGGAGCTGTTTTTT. Residues: CASSLDKNTGELFF. Based on the CDR3 plus reference TRBV5-1 and TRBJ2-2, the full variable domain is KAGVTQTPRYLIKTRGQQVTLSCSPISGHRSVSWYQQTPGQGLQFLFEYFSETQRNKGNFPGRFSGRQFSNSRSEMNVSTLELGDSALYLCASSLDKNTGELFFGEGSRLTVL.

CDR3: CASSHSGPGTSTYEQYF. CDR3 sequence (DNA): TGCGCCAGCAGCCATTCTGGCCCGGGGACAAGTACCTACGAGCAGTACTTC. The gene calls are TRBV4-1 and TRBJ2-7; possibly TRBD1 for D (6 bases). The germline CDR1 and CDR2 sequences are MGHRA and YSYEKL. This CDR3 is 17 amino acids long. Between the trimmed V and J ends, which lost 3 bases and 2 bases, there was a span of 20 bases.

This chain connects TRBV19 to TRBJ1-1; D remains unclear. Per germline, CDR1 LNHDA and CDR2 SQIVND (reference sequence). Trimming pared 6 bases from V and 4 bases from J, leaving 21 bases between. The CDR3 totals 16 residues. The DNA of the CDR3 is TGTGCCAGTAGGGCGGGGTGGGTCCGGCGGACCACTGAAGCTTTCTTT. Translation gives CASRAGWVRRTTEAFF.

The chain links TRBV12-5 to TRBJ1-5; TRBD1 aligns across 7 bases. Trimming at V came to 3 bases and at J to 0 bases, leaving 5 bases not matched to a gene. CDR3 length equals 16 residues. Germline lookup yields CDR1 LGHNT and CDR2 FRNRAP. CDR3: CASGFMTGYSNQPQHF. As DNA, the CDR3 is TGTGCTAGTGGTTTCATGACAGGGTATAGCAATCAGCCCCAGCATTTT.

V gene TRBV5-8 combines with J gene TRBJ1-5; no clear D gene. The V gene's germline CDR1 is SGHTS and CDR2 YDEGEE. V was shortened by 0 bases and J by 0 bases, with 13 bases between the two germline ends. The CDR3 covers 17 residues. CDR3 in amino acids: CASSLDRTGDSNQPQHF. The CDR3 DNA sequence: TGTGCCAGCAGCTTGGACCGGACTGGAGATAGCAATCAGCCCCAGCATTTT.

This chain's CDR3 is CASTQPGQKHNEQFF. The DNA for the CDR3 is TGTGCCAGTACTCAACCGGGACAGAAACACAATGAGCAGTTCTTC. The chain employs TRBV19 and TRBJ2-1, with TRBD1 matching 7 bases. Germline V CDR1 and CDR2: LNHDA, SQIVND (reference sequence). The CDR3 is 15 amino acids. Trimming at V came to 7 bases and at J to 5 bases, leaving 11 bases not matched to a gene.

The chain carries TRBV27 and TRBJ2-1, with 8 nucleotides matching TRBD1. The CDR3 loop spans 15 amino acids. Trimming removed 3 bases from V and 1 base from J; junction bases left unmatched: 2. Germline assignment: CDR1 MNHEY and CDR2 SMNVEV (reference sequence). The CDR3 DNA reads as TGTGCCAGCAGTTTGACAGGGGCGTCCTACAATGAGCAGTTCTTC. Protein: CASSLTGASYNEQFF.

The rearrangement links TRBV7-2 to TRBJ2-3, with a possible D match to TRBD1 (5 bases). The CDR3 runs 14 residues. Germline lookup yields CDR1 SGHTA and CDR2 FQGNSA. V lost 7 bases and J 1 base, leaving 12 bases between the germline ends. The CDR3 protein is CASTLLGGTDTQYF. CDR3 bases: TGTGCCAGCACCCTCTTAGGGGGCACAGATACGCAGTATTTT.

The chain has TRBV6-5 and TRBJ2-2, with a tentative D call TRBD1 (6 bases). The CDR3 extends over 15 amino acids. CDR1 is MNHEY, CDR2 SVGAGI, per germline. The V end lost 3 bases, the J end lost 5 bases, and 13 bases lay between the germline ends. Here the CDR3 reads CASSYYRDGTGELFF. CDR3 bases: TGTGCCAGCAGTTATTACAGGGATGGTACCGGGGAGCTGTTTTTT.

This clone was detected only once. The chain is built from TRBV2 and TRBJ2-6, with a tentative D call TRBD2 (5 bases). CDR1 is SNHLY, CDR2 FYNNEI, per germline. CDR3 length equals 14 residues. V lost 4 bases to trimming and J lost 1 base, with 5 bases between them. The CDR3 bases are TGTGCCAGCAGTGCGGGGTCTGGGGCCAACGTCCTGACTTTC. It yields the protein CASSAGSGANVLTF.

The V and J genes are TRBV28 and TRBJ1-6, with D possibly matching TRBD1 (5 bases). The CDR3 extends over 14 amino acids. Per germline, CDR1 MDHEN and CDR2 SYDVKM. V was clipped by 5 bases and J by 4 bases, with 9 bases between them. The CDR3 sequence is CASSRQGYNSPLHF. The CDR3 bases are TGTGCCAGCAGTCGCCAGGGATATAATTCACCCCTCCACTTT.

The chain combines TRBV7-2 with TRBJ2-5; 7 bases line up with TRBD2. Germline V gene lookup returns CDR1 SGHTA and CDR2 FQGNSA. The CDR3 consists of 16 residues. Losses at the gene ends were 1 base for V and 4 bases for J; bases not matched to a gene: 9. CDR3 residues: CASSLGERGGVETQYF. The CDR3 coding sequence is TGTGCCAGCAGCTTAGGGGAGCGGGGCGGCGTAGAGACCCAGTACTTC.

The genes are TRBV30 and TRBJ1-6; D gene uncertain. The germline V gene has CDR1 GTSNPN and CDR2 SVGIG (reference sequence). Trimming pared 0 bases from V and 9 bases from J, leaving 3 bases between. This CDR3 contains 11 residues. The CDR3 loop is CAWSVLSPLHF. As DNA, the CDR3 is TGTGCCTGGAGTGTACTTTCACCCCTCCACTTT.